This paragraph reports one TCR beta chain. CDR1 and CDR2 (germline): SGHRS, YFSETQ. Trimming at V came to 2 bases and at J to 3 bases, leaving 11 bases not matched to a gene. The CDR3 runs to 18 residues. Here immunoSEQ multiplex PCR was the method, and the copy in TCRdb shows in-frame clones only, minus some. In the table there are around 73,000 clones, roughly 82% of which are singletons. These data belong to a study of glioma-infiltrating T cells after dendritic cell vaccination. All glioblastoma patients lacked an isocitrate dehydrogenase mutation. The origin of this receptor is a human donor with glioblastoma. The input for sequencing was blood, taken before dendritic cell vaccination. The rearrangement links TRBV5-1 to TRBJ2-5; 12 positions match TRBD2. The CDR3 sequence is CASSFSGLAGRAKETQYF. The DNA of the CDR3 is TGCGCCAGCAGCTTCTCTGGACTAGCGGGAAGGGCTAAAGAGACCCAGTACTTC.